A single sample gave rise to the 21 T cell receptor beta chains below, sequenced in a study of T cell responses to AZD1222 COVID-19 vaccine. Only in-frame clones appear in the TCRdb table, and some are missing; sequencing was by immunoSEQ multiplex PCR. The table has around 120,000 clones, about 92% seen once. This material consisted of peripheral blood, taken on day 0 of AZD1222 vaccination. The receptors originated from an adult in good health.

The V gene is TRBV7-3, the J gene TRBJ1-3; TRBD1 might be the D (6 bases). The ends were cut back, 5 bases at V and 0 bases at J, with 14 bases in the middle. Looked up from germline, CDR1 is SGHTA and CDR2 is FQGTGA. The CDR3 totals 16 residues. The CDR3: CASSPPQGSSGNTIYF. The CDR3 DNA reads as TGTGCCAGCAGCCCCCCACAGGGCAGCTCTGGAAACACCATATATTTT.

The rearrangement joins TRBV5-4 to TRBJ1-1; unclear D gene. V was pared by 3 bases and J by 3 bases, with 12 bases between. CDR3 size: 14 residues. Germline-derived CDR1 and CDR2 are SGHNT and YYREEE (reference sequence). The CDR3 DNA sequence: TGTGCCAGCAGCTCCAGATCGAGGGACACTGAAGCTTTCTTT. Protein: CASSSRSRDTEAFF.

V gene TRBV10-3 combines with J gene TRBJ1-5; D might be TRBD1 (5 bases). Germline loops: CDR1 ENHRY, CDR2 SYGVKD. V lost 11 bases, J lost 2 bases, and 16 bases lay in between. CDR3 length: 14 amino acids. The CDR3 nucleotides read TGTGCCGTTAAACAGGAAACCGGCAATCAGCCCCAGCATTTT. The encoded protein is CAVKQETGNQPQHF.

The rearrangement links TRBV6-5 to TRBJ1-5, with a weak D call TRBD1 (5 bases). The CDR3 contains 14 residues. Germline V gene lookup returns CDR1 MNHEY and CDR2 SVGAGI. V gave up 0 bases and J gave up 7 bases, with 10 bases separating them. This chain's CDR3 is CASSYSGGDQPQHF. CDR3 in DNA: TGTGCCAGCAGTTACTCGGGAGGGGACCAGCCCCAGCATTTT.

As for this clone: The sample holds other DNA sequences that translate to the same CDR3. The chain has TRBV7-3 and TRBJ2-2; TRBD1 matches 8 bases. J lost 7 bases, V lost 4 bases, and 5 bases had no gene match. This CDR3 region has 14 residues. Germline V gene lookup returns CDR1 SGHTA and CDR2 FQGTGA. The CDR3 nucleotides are TGTGCCAGCAGCTCAGGACAGGGCCACGGGGAGCTGTTTTTT. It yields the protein CASSSGQGHGELFF.

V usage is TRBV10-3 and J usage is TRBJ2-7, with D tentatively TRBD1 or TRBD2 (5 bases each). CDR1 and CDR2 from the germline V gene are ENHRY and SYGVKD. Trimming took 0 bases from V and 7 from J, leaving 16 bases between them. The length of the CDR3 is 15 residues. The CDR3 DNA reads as TGTGCCATCAGTGAGTCAAACTTAGAGGGGTTTGAGCAGTACTTC. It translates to CAISESNLEGFEQYF.

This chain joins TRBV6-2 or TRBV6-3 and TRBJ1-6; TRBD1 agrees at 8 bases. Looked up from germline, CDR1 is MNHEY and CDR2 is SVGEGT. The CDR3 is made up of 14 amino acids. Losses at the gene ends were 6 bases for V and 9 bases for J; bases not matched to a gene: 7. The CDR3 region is CASRPRDRISPLHF. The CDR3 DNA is TGTGCCAGCAGACCTCGGGACAGGATTTCACCCCTCCACTTT.

The CDR3 sequence is CASSQSRANYGYTF. The CDR3, as DNA: TGTGCCAGCAGCCAATCTAGGGCAAACTATGGCTACACCTTC. V and J are TRBV4-2 and TRBJ1-2; D unresolved. V dropped 2 bases and J dropped 2 bases, with 9 bases sitting between them. The CDR3 consists of 14 residues. Germline V gives CDR1 LGHNA, CDR2 YNFKEQ.

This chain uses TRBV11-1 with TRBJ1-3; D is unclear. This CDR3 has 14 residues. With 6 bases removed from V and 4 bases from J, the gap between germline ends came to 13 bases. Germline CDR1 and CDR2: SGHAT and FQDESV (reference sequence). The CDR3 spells CASRPFRGGNTIYF. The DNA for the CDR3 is TGTGCCAGCAGGCCGTTCCGCGGCGGAAACACCATATATTTT.

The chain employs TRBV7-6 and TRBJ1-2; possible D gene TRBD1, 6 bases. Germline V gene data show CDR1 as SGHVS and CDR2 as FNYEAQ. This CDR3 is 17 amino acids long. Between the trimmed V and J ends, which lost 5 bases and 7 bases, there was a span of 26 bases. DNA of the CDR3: TGTGCCAGCAGCCCGTTCTCCAAACAGGGCGGTCTGAGTGGCTACACCTTC. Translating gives CASSPFSKQGGLSGYTF. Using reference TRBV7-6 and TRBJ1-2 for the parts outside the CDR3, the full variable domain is GAGVSQSPRYKVTKRGQDVALRCDPISGHVSLYWYRQALGQGPEFLTYFNYEAQQDKSGLPNDRFSAERPEGSISTLTIQRTEQRDSAMYRCASSPFSKQGGLSGYTFGSGTRLTVV.

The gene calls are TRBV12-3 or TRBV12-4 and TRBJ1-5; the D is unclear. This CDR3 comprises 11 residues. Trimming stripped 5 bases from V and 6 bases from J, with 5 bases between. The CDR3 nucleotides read TGTGCCAGCAGTCGAACTCAGCCCCAGCATTTT. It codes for CASSRTQPQHF.

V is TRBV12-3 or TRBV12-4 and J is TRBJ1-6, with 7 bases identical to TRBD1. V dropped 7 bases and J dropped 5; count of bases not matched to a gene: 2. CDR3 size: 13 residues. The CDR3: CASTGQHNSPLHF. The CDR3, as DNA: TGTGCCAGCACGGGACAGCATAATTCACCCCTCCACTTT.

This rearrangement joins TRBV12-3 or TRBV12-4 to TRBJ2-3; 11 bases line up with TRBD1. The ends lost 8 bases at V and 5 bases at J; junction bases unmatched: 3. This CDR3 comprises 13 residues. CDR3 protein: CASRTGGIDTQYF. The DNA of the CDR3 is TGTGCCAGCCGGACAGGGGGCATAGATACGCAGTATTTT.

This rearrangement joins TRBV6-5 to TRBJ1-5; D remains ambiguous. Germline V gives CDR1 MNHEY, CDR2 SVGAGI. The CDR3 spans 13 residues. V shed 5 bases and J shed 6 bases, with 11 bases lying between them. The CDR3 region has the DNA TGTGCCAGCAGTCCTCATCGGGGTCAGCCCCAGCATTTT. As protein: CASSPHRGQPQHF.

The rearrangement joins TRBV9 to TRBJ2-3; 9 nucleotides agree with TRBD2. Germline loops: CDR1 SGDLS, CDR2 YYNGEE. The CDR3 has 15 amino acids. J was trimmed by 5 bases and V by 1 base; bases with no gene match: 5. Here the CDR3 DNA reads TGTGCCAGCAGCGTACAAGCGGGGGGAATAGATACGCAGTATTTT. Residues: CASSVQAGGIDTQYF.

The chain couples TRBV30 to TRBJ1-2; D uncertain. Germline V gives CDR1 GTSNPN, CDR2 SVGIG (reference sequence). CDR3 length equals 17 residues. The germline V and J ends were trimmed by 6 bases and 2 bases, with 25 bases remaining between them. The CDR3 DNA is TGTGCCTGCGATAAGAGGGTGTCGACTATTGAAAACTATGGCTACACCTTC. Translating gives CACDKRVSTIENYGYTF. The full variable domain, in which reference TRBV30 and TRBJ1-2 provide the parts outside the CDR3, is SQTIHQWPATLVQPVGSPLSLECTVEGTSNPNLYWYRQAAGRGLQLLFYSVGIGQISSEVPQNLSASRPQDRQFILSSKKLLLSDSGFYLCACDKRVSTIENYGYTFGSGTRLTVV.

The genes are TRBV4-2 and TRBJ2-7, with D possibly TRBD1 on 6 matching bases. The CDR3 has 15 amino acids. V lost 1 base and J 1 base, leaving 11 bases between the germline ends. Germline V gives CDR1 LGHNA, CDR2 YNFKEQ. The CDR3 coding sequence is TGTGCCAGCAGCCAAGGGGACAACTTTTCCTACGAGCAGTACTTC. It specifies CASSQGDNFSYEQYF.

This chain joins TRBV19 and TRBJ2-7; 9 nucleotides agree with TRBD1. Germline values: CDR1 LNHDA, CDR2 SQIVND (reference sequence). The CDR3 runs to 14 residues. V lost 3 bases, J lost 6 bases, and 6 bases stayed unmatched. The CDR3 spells CASSMGTGRVEQYF. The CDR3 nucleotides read TGTGCCAGTAGTATGGGGACAGGGCGGGTCGAGCAGTACTTC.

For the CDR3, the DNA is TGTGCCAGCAGTTACATTCACCAAGAGACCCAGTACTTC. Translated: CASSYIHQETQYF. The gene calls are TRBV6-2 or TRBV6-3 and TRBJ2-5, with D unclear. Trimming shortened V by 2 bases and J by 0 bases, and 4 bases separated the two germline ends. Per the germline V gene, CDR1 is MNHEY and CDR2 is SVGEGT. The CDR3 sequence is 13 residues long.

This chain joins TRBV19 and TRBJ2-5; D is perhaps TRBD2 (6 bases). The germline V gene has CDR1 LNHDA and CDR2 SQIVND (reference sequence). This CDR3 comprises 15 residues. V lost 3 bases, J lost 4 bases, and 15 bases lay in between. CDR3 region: CASSIGWEEGETQYF. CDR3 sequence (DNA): TGTGCCAGTAGTATCGGGTGGGAGGAAGGAGAGACCCAGTACTTC.

As DNA, the CDR3 is TGTGCCAGCAGCCTATCGATGCGCGTCCACGAGCAGTACTTC. It codes for CASSLSMRVHEQYF. The chain carries TRBV7-9 and TRBJ2-7, with D unclear. The CDR3 is 14 amino acids. Germline assignment: CDR1 SEHNR and CDR2 FQNEAQ (reference sequence). V was clipped by 5 bases and J by 5 bases, with 16 bases between them.